Listed here are 6 T cell receptor beta chains from one sample, sequenced in a study of Tregs in tolerant kidney transplant recipients. Sequencing was performed with immunoSEQ multiplex PCR; in TCRdb, only in-frame clones are kept and a portion is missing. Here the sample table reports 31,000 or so clones. The starting material was CD8+ T cells from blood, obtained before the transplant. Every receptor here comes from a human donor who received a combined kidney and bone marrow transplant.

In the case of this clone: With the read ending 3 residues before the CDR3 end, the germline J gene is used to fill in that end. J is TRBJ2-3 and V is TRBV7-3; TRBD2 matches 8 bases. Looked up from germline, CDR1 is SGHTA and CDR2 is FQGTGA. This CDR3 has 15 residues. V lost 2 bases to trimming and J lost 0 bases; unmatched junction nucleotides: 1. The CDR3 DNA, read in part, is TGTGCCAGCAGCTTAGCGGGAGGTAGCACAGATACG. This sequence encodes CASSLAGGSTDT. The whole CDR3 region reads CASSLAGGSTDTQYF.

With respect to this clone: The sequenced fragment ends 3 residues before the CDR3 boundary, so the rest is inferred from the germline J gene. The chain uses TRBV7-2 and TRBJ2-1; 7 nucleotides match TRBD1. The CDR3 loop spans 14 amino acids. V lost 5 bases, J lost 5 bases, and 6 bases stayed unmatched. Per the germline V gene, CDR1 is SGHTA and CDR2 is FQGNSA. CDR3 residues: CASSPTGTHNEQFF. The covered CDR3 bases are TGTGCCAGCAGCCCGACAGGGACACACAATGAG.

The CDR3 reads CASSLVQGSGYTF. Incomplete CDR3 DNA: TGTGCCAGCAGCTTGGTTCAGGGGTCAGGC. The chain is built from TRBV5-6 and TRBJ1-2; possible D gene TRBD1, 6 bases. The read comes to an end 3 residues before the CDR3 does, leaving the germline J gene to fill in the end. In germline, CDR1 is SGHDT, CDR2 YYEEEE. The CDR3 sequence is 13 residues long. Using reference TRBV5-6 and TRBJ1-2 for the parts outside the CDR3, the full variable domain is DAGVTQSPTHLIKTRGQQVTLRCSPKSGHDTVSWYQQALGQGPQFIFQYYEEEERQRGNFPDRFSGHQFPNYSSELNVNALLLGDSALYLCASSLVQGSGYTFGSGTRLTVV.

A remark on this clone: The sequence runs out 3 residues before the end of the CDR3; the remainder is reconstructed from the germline J gene. V and J are TRBV5-1 and TRBJ2-3, with D possibly being TRBD1 (5 bases). The germline V gene encodes CDR1 SGHRS and CDR2 YFSETQ. V lost 2 bases, J lost 4 bases, and 8 bases lay in between. The CDR3 has 13 amino acids. The covered CDR3 bases are TGCGCCAGCAGCTTAAGGGGTCCAGATACG. Residues: CASSLRGPDT. The CDR3, in full, reads CASSLRGPDTQYF.

As for this clone: The sequenced fragment ends 3 residues before the CDR3 boundary, so the rest is inferred from the germline J gene. The chain is built from TRBV11-2 and TRBJ2-1; weak D call: TRBD2 (5 bases). Germline V gives CDR1 SGHAT, CDR2 FQNNGV. V lost 7 bases, J lost 8 bases, and 21 bases lay in between. This CDR3 has 15 residues. The DNA read from the CDR3 is TGTGCCAGCACCCCCTGGGTGGAGAGGGTTGATGAG. This translates into CASTPWVERVDE. The full CDR3 is CASTPWVERVDEQFF.

For this clone: From the germline J gene comes the end of the CDR3, since the read stops 3 residues before it. This chain joins TRBV20-1 and TRBJ2-2, with D maybe TRBD1 (6 bases). The V gene's germline CDR1 is DFQATT and CDR2 SNEGSKA (reference sequence). V dropped 6 bases and J dropped 8 bases, with 16 bases sitting between them. This CDR3 spans 13 amino acids. The CDR3 bases that were read are TGCAGTGCCTTGGACAGAACGTATGGGGAG. Protein: CSALDRTYGE. The whole CDR3 protein reads CSALDRTYGELFF.